The present T cell receptor beta chain was sequenced within a study of T cell repertoires in cytomegalovirus infection. Study information: CMV epitopes that were recently identified and HLA-C-restricted were used alongside well-studied HLA-B-restricted ones. Both a matching HLA type and CMV infection were indicated by public TCR beta signatures.

Regarding this clonotype: Its antigen remains unidentified.

The CDR3 is 14 amino acids. Germline CDR1 SGHTA, CDR2 FQGNSA. Trimming pared 5 bases from V and 3 bases from J, leaving 13 bases between. TCRdb ran MiXCR on the reads and lists one entry per CDR3 protein. The sample lists about 570,000 distinct CDR3 sequences, 40% occurring once. The TCR was taken from a human donor in good health (CMV status not recorded). Some clones in this sample may be carry-over from other donors' samples. The sequenced sample was cultured PBMCs, obtained from culture after CMV antigen stimulation. The chain uses TRBV7-2 and TRBJ1-1; D gene ambiguous. CDR3 sequence reads: CASSMYQKYTEAFF. CDR3 DNA sequence: TGTGCCAGCAGCATGTATCAGAAATACACTGAAGCTTTCTTT.